Listed below are T cell receptor beta chains from one sample, sequenced in a study of glioma-infiltrating T cells after dendritic cell vaccination. Profiled with immunoSEQ multiplex PCR; TCRdb holds only in-frame clones, not every one. Seen here are under 100,000 clones, more than 70% observed once, and the top ten hold 2.5% to 3%. The material was blood, obtained before dendritic cell vaccination. All receptors derive from a human donor with glioblastoma. Each CDR3 is given with its conserved first and last residue. D genes are given only for firm matches. For some rows the clone size is stated as once, few or many, or as a class when expanded; others skip it.

V gene: TRBV7-9; D gene: NA; clone size: once; J gene: TRBJ2-7; CDR3 protein: CASSGLRTPGEEQYF; CDR3 DNA: TGTGCCAGCAGCGGTTTACGGACGCCGGGGGAAGAGCAGTACTTC
V gene: TRBV4-1; D gene: NA; clone size: NA; J gene: TRBJ1-3; CDR3 protein: CASSRGRASGGNTIYF; CDR3 DNA: TGCGCCAGCAGCCGAGGGCGGGCCTCTGGAGGAAACACCATATATTTT
V gene: TRBV7-3; D gene: TRBD2; clone size: NA; J gene: TRBJ2-1; CDR3 protein: CASSLTGLGSVHEQFF; CDR3 DNA: TGTGCCAGCAGCTTAACAGGACTAGGCTCCGTCCATGAGCAGTTCTTC
V gene: TRBV2; D gene: TRBD1; clone size: NA; J gene: TRBJ1-4; CDR3 protein: CASNRGQVNEKLFF; CDR3 DNA: TGTGCCAGCAATCGAGGACAGGTTAATGAAAAACTGTTTTTT
V gene: TRBV2; D gene: TRBD1; clone size: NA; J gene: TRBJ2-7; CDR3 protein: CASSTQGLTYEQYF; CDR3 DNA: TGTGCCAGCAGTACACAGGGGTTGACCTACGAGCAGTACTTC
V gene: TRBV7-8; D gene: NA; clone size: NA; J gene: TRBJ1-2; CDR3 protein: CASSTSREDGYTF; CDR3 DNA: TGTGCCAGCAGCACATCGAGGGAGGATGGCTACACCTTC
V gene: TRBV19; D gene: NA; clone size: NA; J gene: TRBJ2-7; CDR3 protein: CASSALGTAVSYEQYF; CDR3 DNA: TGTGCCAGTAGTGCCCTAGGGACTGCTGTCTCCTACGAGCAGTACTTC
V gene: TRBV5-1; D gene: NA; clone size: NA; J gene: TRBJ1-5; CDR3 protein: CASSPTPGQPQHF; CDR3 DNA: TGCGCCAGCAGCCCAACACCGGGGCAGCCCCAGCATTTT
V gene: TRBV6-5; D gene: NA; clone size: NA; J gene: TRBJ2-1; CDR3 protein: CASGTGPASYNEQFF; CDR3 DNA: TGTGCCAGCGGTACAGGGCCTGCCTCCTACAATGAGCAGTTCTTC
V gene: TRBV27; D gene: NA; clone size: few; J gene: TRBJ2-1; CDR3 protein: CASSSRLQPNEQFF; CDR3 DNA: TGTGCCAGCAGTAGCCGACTCCAGCCCAATGAGCAGTTCTTC
V gene: TRBV2; D gene: NA; clone size: once; J gene: TRBJ2-6; CDR3 protein: CASRRLVSGANVLTF; CDR3 DNA: TGTGCCAGCAGAAGACTGGTCTCTGGGGCCAACGTCCTGACTTTC
V gene: TRBV7-2; D gene: TRBD2; clone size: NA; J gene: TRBJ2-1; CDR3 protein: CASSGTSGRYNEQFF; CDR3 DNA: TGTGCCAGCAGTGGGACTAGCGGGAGATACAATGAGCAGTTCTTC
V gene: TRBV4-3; D gene: NA; clone size: NA; J gene: TRBJ2-7; CDR3 protein: CASSQAAQAIYEQYF; CDR3 DNA: TGCGCCAGCAGCCAAGCGGCACAGGCGATCTACGAGCAGTACTTC
V gene: TRBV5-4; D gene: TRBD2; clone size: NA; J gene: TRBJ2-1; CDR3 protein: CASSFGLAGQRNEQFF; CDR3 DNA: TGTGCCAGCAGCTTTGGACTAGCGGGACAACGCAATGAGCAGTTCTTC
V gene: TRBV4-2; D gene: NA; clone size: NA; J gene: TRBJ2-1; CDR3 protein: CASSQGSQRSYNEQFF; CDR3 DNA: TGTGCCAGCAGCCAAGGGAGCCAGAGAAGCTACAATGAGCAGTTCTTC
V gene: TRBV6-4; D gene: NA; clone size: once; J gene: TRBJ2-2; CDR3 protein: CASSPRRADGELFF; CDR3 DNA: TGTGCCAGCAGCCCGAGGAGAGCGGACGGGGAGCTGTTTTTT
V gene: TRBV6-5; D gene: NA; clone size: once; J gene: TRBJ2-2; CDR3 protein: CASRRQASTGELFF; CDR3 DNA: TGTGCCAGCAGGCGACAGGCTTCCACCGGGGAGCTGTTTTTT
V gene: TRBV7-9; D gene: NA; clone size: NA; J gene: TRBJ2-7; CDR3 protein: CASSFPPRTTYSYEQYF; CDR3 DNA: TGTGCCAGCAGCTTCCCCCCCCGGACTACCTACTCCTACGAGCAGTACTTC
V gene: TRBV5-8; D gene: TRBD1; clone size: NA; J gene: TRBJ2-7; CDR3 protein: CASSRTLGTGLLEQYF; CDR3 DNA: TGTGCCAGCAGCCGGACGCTTGGGACAGGGCTTCTCGAGCAGTACTTC
V gene: TRBV10-1; D gene: TRBD1; clone size: NA; J gene: TRBJ1-2; CDR3 protein: CASSPDRNYGYTF; CDR3 DNA: TGCGCCAGCAGTCCGGACAGGAACTATGGCTACACCTTC
V gene: TRBV2; D gene: TRBD2; clone size: NA; J gene: TRBJ2-3; CDR3 protein: CASSERASGGGDTQYF; CDR3 DNA: TGTGCCAGCAGTGAGAGGGCTAGCGGGGGGGGAGATACGCAGTATTTT
V gene: TRBV6-5; D gene: TRBD1; clone size: NA; J gene: TRBJ1-1; CDR3 protein: CASTPPGGRGAFF; CDR3 DNA: TGTGCCAGCACACCTCCAGGGGGCAGGGGAGCTTTCTTT
V gene: TRBV27; D gene: NA; clone size: NA; J gene: TRBJ1-2; CDR3 protein: CASSRRTQGGSDGYTF; CDR3 DNA: TGTGCCAGCTCCCGCAGGACTCAGGGAGGGTCCGATGGCTACACCTTC
V gene: TRBV5-1; D gene: NA; clone size: NA; J gene: TRBJ1-4; CDR3 protein: CASSLQGTNEKLFF; CDR3 DNA: TGCGCCAGCAGCTTGCAGGGAACTAATGAAAAACTGTTTTTT
V gene: TRBV29-1; D gene: TRBD1; clone size: NA; J gene: TRBJ2-3; CDR3 protein: CSVQQGAGTQYF; CDR3 DNA: TGCAGCGTCCAACAGGGGGCGGGTACGCAGTATTTT
V gene: TRBV5-1; D gene: TRBD1; clone size: NA; J gene: TRBJ1-2; CDR3 protein: CASSYDRDPYGYTF; CDR3 DNA: TGCGCCAGCAGTTACGACAGGGACCCCTATGGCTACACCTTC
V gene: TRBV6-1; D gene: TRBD1; clone size: NA; J gene: TRBJ1-2; CDR3 protein: CASTISTGYYGYTF; CDR3 DNA: TGTGCCAGCACGATTTCGACAGGGTACTATGGCTACACCTTC
V gene: TRBV7-8; D gene: NA; clone size: NA; J gene: TRBJ1-2; CDR3 protein: CASSLNRVGYGYTF; CDR3 DNA: TGTGCCAGCAGCTTAAACAGGGTGGGGTATGGCTACACCTTC
V gene: TRBV29-1; D gene: TRBD1; clone size: NA; J gene: TRBJ2-3; CDR3 protein: CSVRPRGQGVTDTQYF; CDR3 DNA: TGCAGCGTCCGGCCCAGAGGACAGGGGGTCACAGATACGCAGTATTTT
V gene: TRBV27; D gene: TRBD2; clone size: NA; J gene: TRBJ2-1; CDR3 protein: CASSLRLAHLSYNEQFF; CDR3 DNA: TGTGCCAGCAGTCTACGACTAGCGCATCTCTCCTACAATGAGCAGTTCTTC
V gene: TRBV5-6; D gene: TRBD2; clone size: NA; J gene: TRBJ2-1; CDR3 protein: CASSLRLAGPPSSYNEQFF; CDR3 DNA: TGTGCCAGCAGCCTAAGACTAGCGGGACCGCCCAGCTCCTACAATGAGCAGTTCTTC
V gene: TRBV10-2; D gene: NA; clone size: NA; J gene: TRBJ1-5; CDR3 protein: CASSAQGLNQPQHF; CDR3 DNA: TGCGCCAGCAGTGCTCAGGGGCTCAATCAGCCCCAGCATTTT
V gene: TRBV28; D gene: NA; clone size: NA; J gene: TRBJ2-5; CDR3 protein: CASSLVLQETQYF; CDR3 DNA: TGTGCCAGCAGTTTGGTACTTCAAGAGACCCAGTACTTC
V gene: TRBV29-1; D gene: NA; clone size: NA; J gene: TRBJ2-2; CDR3 protein: CSAGGPGELFF; CDR3 DNA: TGCAGCGCAGGGGGGCCCGGGGAGCTGTTTTTT
V gene: TRBV5-4; D gene: NA; clone size: NA; J gene: TRBJ1-2; CDR3 protein: CASSTWRGSLTNYGYTF; CDR3 DNA: TGTGCCAGCAGCACCTGGAGGGGCTCACTTACTAACTATGGCTACACCTTC
V gene: TRBV6-4; D gene: TRBD2; clone size: few; J gene: TRBJ2-7; CDR3 protein: CASSVLAGGPREQYF; CDR3 DNA: TGTGCCAGCAGTGTACTAGCGGGGGGGCCACGCGAGCAGTACTTC
V gene: TRBV18; D gene: NA; clone size: NA; J gene: TRBJ1-3; CDR3 protein: CASSPRAGSYGNTIYF; CDR3 DNA: TGTGCCAGCTCACCAAGGGCAGGGTCTTACGGAAACACCATATATTTT
V gene: TRBV7-6; D gene: NA; clone size: NA; J gene: TRBJ1-1; CDR3 protein: CASSSQVVLTEAFF; CDR3 DNA: TGTGCCAGCAGCTCCCAGGTCGTCCTGACTGAAGCTTTCTTT
V gene: TRBV19; D gene: NA; clone size: NA; J gene: TRBJ2-7; CDR3 protein: CASSINHQGIFYEQYF; CDR3 DNA: TGTGCCAGTAGTATCAATCACCAGGGGATATTCTACGAGCAGTACTTC
V gene: TRBV25-1; D gene: NA; clone size: NA; J gene: TRBJ1-3; CDR3 protein: CASTGTGNTIYF; CDR3 DNA: TGTGCCAGCACAGGGACTGGAAACACCATATATTTT
V gene: TRBV29-1; D gene: NA; clone size: NA; J gene: TRBJ1-5; CDR3 protein: CSAGFLNQPQHF; CDR3 DNA: TGCAGCGCCGGGTTTTTAAATCAGCCCCAGCATTTT
V gene: TRBV7-9; D gene: TRBD2; clone size: NA; J gene: TRBJ2-7; CDR3 protein: CASSARTSGIPLEQYF; CDR3 DNA: TGTGCCAGCAGCGCCCGGACTAGCGGGATCCCTCTCGAGCAGTACTTC
V gene: TRBV9; D gene: NA; clone size: NA; J gene: TRBJ1-2; CDR3 protein: CASSPGQYGYTF; CDR3 DNA: TGTGCCAGCAGCCCAGGACAGTATGGCTACACCTTC
V gene: TRBV5-1; D gene: NA; clone size: NA; J gene: TRBJ2-7; CDR3 protein: CASSRESSYEQYF; CDR3 DNA: TGCGCCAGCAGCCGCGAAAGCTCCTACGAGCAGTACTTC
V gene: TRBV6-5; D gene: NA; clone size: NA; J gene: TRBJ1-2; CDR3 protein: CASSYSQVSYGYTF; CDR3 DNA: TGTGCCAGCAGTTACTCGCAGGTCTCCTATGGCTACACCTTC
V gene: TRBV7-9; D gene: TRBD1; clone size: NA; J gene: TRBJ1-3; CDR3 protein: CASSFRTGSGNTIYF; CDR3 DNA: TGTGCCAGCAGCTTCCGGACAGGGAGTGGAAACACCATATATTTT
V gene: TRBV7-2; D gene: TRBD2; clone size: NA; J gene: TRBJ2-7; CDR3 protein: CASSLSTGGPSYEQYF; CDR3 DNA: TGTGCCAGCAGCTTAAGTACGGGGGGGCCCTCCTACGAGCAGTACTTC
V gene: TRBV5-1; D gene: TRBD2; clone size: NA; J gene: TRBJ2-1; CDR3 protein: CASSPQTSGGDEQFF; CDR3 DNA: TGCGCCAGCAGCCCCCAAACTAGCGGCGGCGATGAGCAGTTCTTC
V gene: TRBV7-7; D gene: TRBD2; clone size: NA; J gene: TRBJ2-3; CDR3 protein: CASSSGLAGGTDTQYF; CDR3 DNA: TGTGCTAGCAGCTCAGGACTAGCGGGAGGTACAGATACGCAGTATTTT
V gene: TRBV9; D gene: NA; clone size: NA; J gene: TRBJ2-4; CDR3 protein: CASSLHPGPRRGTKNIQYF; CDR3 DNA: TGTGCCAGCAGCTTGCACCCGGGCCCCCGACGGGGGACCAAAAACATTCAGTACTTC
V gene: TRBV29-1; D gene: NA; clone size: NA; J gene: TRBJ1-1; CDR3 protein: CSVEIQKNTEAFF; CDR3 DNA: TGCAGCGTTGAGATACAGAAGAACACTGAAGCTTTCTTT